Below are 12 T cell receptor beta chains sequenced from a single sample in a study of control samples from healthy donors and cancer patients. Measured with immunoSEQ multiplex PCR; TCRdb has only the in-frame clones, and not every one. The table lists approximately 150,000 clones, under 90% of them singletons. The specimen sequenced was blood. Receptors were obtained from a young man in good health.

In DNA form, the CDR3 reads TGTGCCAGCAGCTCCCATTTTAGCGGGAGTAGCACAGATACGCAGTATTTT. This translates into CASSSHFSGSSTDTQYF. The chain combines TRBV7-2 with TRBJ2-3; the match to TRBD2 covers 9 bases. Germline V lookup: CDR1 SGHTA, CDR2 FQGNSA. The CDR3 runs 17 residues. Germline trimming cut 4 bases from V and 0 bases from J; bases unmatched to any gene: 8.

This chain joins TRBV5-6 and TRBJ2-4; 10 bases align to TRBD1. CDR3 size: 14 residues. Germline V gives CDR1 SGHDT, CDR2 YYEEEE. The ends lost 3 bases at V and 8 bases at J; junction bases unmatched: 5. CDR3 in DNA: TGTGCCAGCAGCTGGGGGACAGGGGAATACATTCAGTACTTC. Its translation is CASSWGTGEYIQYF.

CDR3 residues: CASSEGQFAEAFF. CDR3 nucleotide sequence: TGTGCCAGCAGCGAGGGACAATTCGCTGAAGCTTTCTTT. The rearrangement links TRBV7-2 to TRBJ1-1; D perhaps matches TRBD1 (6 bases). V was trimmed by 5 bases and J by 6 bases, leaving 13 bases between them. The CDR3 has 13 amino acids. Germline V gives CDR1 SGHTA, CDR2 FQGNSA.

V gene TRBV6-5 combines with J gene TRBJ1-6, with a weak D call TRBD1 (6 bases). The germline CDR1 and CDR2 sequences are MNHEY and SVGAGI. This CDR3 is built from 15 residues. The V and J ends lost 2 bases and 6 bases respectively, with 11 bases between them. CDR3 amino acids: CASSYKGQSNSPLHF. In DNA form, the CDR3 reads TGTGCCAGCAGTTACAAAGGACAGTCTAATTCACCCCTCCACTTT.

The rearrangement links TRBV7-9 to TRBJ2-2; D ambiguous. There are 11 residues in the CDR3. Germline V CDR1 and CDR2: SEHNR, FQNEAQ (reference sequence). With 10 bases removed from V and 10 bases from J, the gap between germline ends came to 13 bases. This CDR3 reads CATDRVAELFF. In DNA, the CDR3 is TGTGCCACCGACCGAGTTGCGGAGCTGTTTTTT.

The V call is TRBV7-2, the J call TRBJ2-7; 10 nucleotides line up with TRBD1. The germline V gene has CDR1 SGHTA and CDR2 FQGNSA. The V and J ends lost 6 bases and 4 bases, in that order; junction bases with no gene match: 6. The CDR3 has 14 amino acids. Here the CDR3 DNA reads TGTGCCAGCAGTCCTGGGGACAGGGGTTACGAGCAGTACTTC. Amino acid sequence: CASSPGDRGYEQYF. The complete variable domain, with remaining parts taken from reference TRBV7-2 and TRBJ2-7, reads GAGVSQSPSNKVTEKGKDVELRCDPISGHTALYWYRQSLGQGLEFLIYFQGNSAPDKSGLPSDRFSAERTGGSVSTLTIQRTQQEDSAVYLCASSPGDRGYEQYFGPGTRLTVT.

V and J are TRBV5-8 and TRBJ2-3; no firm D call. CDR1 is SGHTS, CDR2 YDEGEE, per germline. Trimming took off 3 bases at V and 8 bases at J, with 13 bases between the two ends. This CDR3 is 13 amino acids long. The CDR3 region is CASSWAKSVTQYF. The CDR3, as DNA: TGTGCCAGCAGCTGGGCTAAGTCAGTTACGCAGTATTTT.

The genes are TRBV5-5 and TRBJ1-5; a weak D match, TRBD1 (5 bases). Germline-derived CDR1 and CDR2 are SGHKS and YYEKEE (reference sequence). V dropped 3 bases and J dropped 7 bases, with 20 bases sitting between them. This CDR3 contains 16 residues. As DNA, the CDR3 is TGTGCCAGCAGCTCACAACTGGCAGGGATCGGACAGCCCCAGCATTTT. Protein: CASSSQLAGIGQPQHF.

The chain's CDR3 is CASRTNREIYGYTF. The CDR3 DNA reads as TGTGCCAGCAGGACAAACAGGGAAATCTATGGCTACACCTTC. J is TRBJ1-2 and V is TRBV7-2; tentative D call: TRBD1 (6 bases). CDR1 and CDR2 (germline): SGHTA, FQGNSA. The CDR3 is 14 residues long. Trimming removed 6 bases from V and 4 bases from J, with 15 bases in between.

This chain connects TRBV5-1 to TRBJ2-1; possible D gene TRBD2, 5 bases. Trimming shortened V by 4 bases and J by 4 bases, and 15 bases separated the two germline ends. Germline CDR1 is SGHRS and CDR2 is YFSETQ. CDR3 length equals 15 residues. The CDR3 here is CASSTDSPVYNEQFF. DNA of the CDR3: TGCGCCAGCAGCACGGACTCCCCCGTGTACAATGAGCAGTTCTTC.

The chain has TRBV9 and TRBJ1-1, with D tentatively TRBD1 (6 bases). The germline V and J ends were trimmed by 4 bases and 3 bases, with 16 bases remaining between them. CDR1 is SGDLS and CDR2 is YYNGEE in the germline V gene. The CDR3 consists of 15 residues. CDR3 sequence: CASSPRQDQDTEAFF. The CDR3 bases are TGTGCCAGCAGCCCCAGACAGGATCAAGACACTGAAGCTTTCTTT.

The CDR3 loop reads CASSMGAGTWKQPQHF. The CDR3, as DNA: TGTGCCAGTAGTATGGGGGCCGGGACATGGAAGCAGCCCCAGCATTTT. J is TRBJ1-5 and V is TRBV19, with D possibly matching TRBD1 (6 bases). This CDR3 contains 16 residues. Trimming took off 3 bases at V and 7 bases at J, with 19 bases between the two ends. Germline CDR1 and CDR2: LNHDA and SQIVND (reference sequence).